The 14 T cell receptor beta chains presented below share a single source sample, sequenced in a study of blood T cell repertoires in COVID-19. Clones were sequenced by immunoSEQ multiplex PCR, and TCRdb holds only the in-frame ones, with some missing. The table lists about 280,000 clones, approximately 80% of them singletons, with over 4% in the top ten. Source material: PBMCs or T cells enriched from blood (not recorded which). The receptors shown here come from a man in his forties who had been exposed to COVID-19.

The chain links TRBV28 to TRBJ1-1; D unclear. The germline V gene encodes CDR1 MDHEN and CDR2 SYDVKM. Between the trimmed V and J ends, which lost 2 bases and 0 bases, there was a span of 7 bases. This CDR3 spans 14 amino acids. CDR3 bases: TGTGCCAGCAGTTTAGGCACCATGAACACTGAAGCTTTCTTT. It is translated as CASSLGTMNTEAFF.

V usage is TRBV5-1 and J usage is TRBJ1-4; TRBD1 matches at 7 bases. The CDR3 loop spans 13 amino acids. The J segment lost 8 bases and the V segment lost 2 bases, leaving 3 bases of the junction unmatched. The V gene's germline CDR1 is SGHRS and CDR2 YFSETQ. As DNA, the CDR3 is TGCGCCAGCAGCTTTGACAGGGTAGAAAAACTGTTTTTT. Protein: CASSFDRVEKLFF.

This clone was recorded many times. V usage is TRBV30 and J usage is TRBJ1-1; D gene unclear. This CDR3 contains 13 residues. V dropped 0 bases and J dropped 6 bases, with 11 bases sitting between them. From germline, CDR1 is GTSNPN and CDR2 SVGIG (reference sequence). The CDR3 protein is CAWSVPEGAEAFF. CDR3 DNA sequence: TGTGCCTGGAGTGTACCCGAGGGCGCTGAAGCTTTCTTT.

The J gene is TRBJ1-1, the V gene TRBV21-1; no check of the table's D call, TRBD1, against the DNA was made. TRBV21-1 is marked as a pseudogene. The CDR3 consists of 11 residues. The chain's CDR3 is CASPGMTEAFF. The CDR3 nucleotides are TGTGCCAGCCCAGGTATGACTGAAGCTTTCTTT.

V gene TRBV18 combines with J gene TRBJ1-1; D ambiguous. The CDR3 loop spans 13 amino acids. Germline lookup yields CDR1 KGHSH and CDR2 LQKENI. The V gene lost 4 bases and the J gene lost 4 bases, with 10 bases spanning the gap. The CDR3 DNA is TGTGCCAGCTCACAGGAAGGGAGCACTGAAGCTTTCTTT. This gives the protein CASSQEGSTEAFF.

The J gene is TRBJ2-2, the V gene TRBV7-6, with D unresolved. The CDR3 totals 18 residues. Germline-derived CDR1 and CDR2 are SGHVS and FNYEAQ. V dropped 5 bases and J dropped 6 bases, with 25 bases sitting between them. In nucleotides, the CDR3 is TGTGCCAGCAGCCCCTTTGCCTTCTCCCCGGTCGGTCCCGGGGAGCTGTTTTTT. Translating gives CASSPFAFSPVGPGELFF.

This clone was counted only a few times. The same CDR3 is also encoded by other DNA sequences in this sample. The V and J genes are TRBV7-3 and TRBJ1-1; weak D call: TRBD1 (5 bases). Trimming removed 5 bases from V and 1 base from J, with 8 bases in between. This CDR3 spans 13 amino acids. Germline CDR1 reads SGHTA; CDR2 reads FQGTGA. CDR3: CASSLTGNTEAFF. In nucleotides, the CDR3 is TGTGCCAGCAGCCTCACAGGGAACACTGAAGCTTTCTTT.

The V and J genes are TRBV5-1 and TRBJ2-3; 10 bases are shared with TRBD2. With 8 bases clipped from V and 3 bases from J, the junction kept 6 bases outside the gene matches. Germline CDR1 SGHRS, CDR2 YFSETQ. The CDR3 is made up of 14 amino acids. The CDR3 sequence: CASGTSGTTDTQYF. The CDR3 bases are TGCGCCAGTGGTACTAGCGGGACGACAGATACGCAGTATTTT.

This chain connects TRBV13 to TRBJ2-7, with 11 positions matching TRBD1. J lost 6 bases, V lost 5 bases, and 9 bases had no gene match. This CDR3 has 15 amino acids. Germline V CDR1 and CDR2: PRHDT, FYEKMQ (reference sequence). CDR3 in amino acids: CASSPQGQGGSEQYF. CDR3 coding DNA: TGTGCCAGCAGCCCCCAGGGACAGGGGGGAAGCGAGCAGTACTTC.

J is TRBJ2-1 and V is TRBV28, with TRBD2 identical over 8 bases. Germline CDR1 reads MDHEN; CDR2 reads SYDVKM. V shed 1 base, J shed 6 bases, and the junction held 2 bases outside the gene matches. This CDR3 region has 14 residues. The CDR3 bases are TGTGCCAGCAGTTTATTCGGGGGGGGCAATGAGCAGTTCTTC. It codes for CASSLFGGGNEQFF. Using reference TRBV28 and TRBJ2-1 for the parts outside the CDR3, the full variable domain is DVKVTQSSRYLVKRTGEKVFLECVQDMDHENMFWYRQDPGLGLRLIYFSYDVKMKEKGDIPEGYSVSREKKERFSLILESASTNQTSMYLCASSLFGGGNEQFFGPGTRLTVL.

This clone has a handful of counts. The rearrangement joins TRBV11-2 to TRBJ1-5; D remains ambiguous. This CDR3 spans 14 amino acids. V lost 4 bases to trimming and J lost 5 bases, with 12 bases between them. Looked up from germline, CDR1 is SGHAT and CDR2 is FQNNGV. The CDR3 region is CASSWSYGDQPQHF. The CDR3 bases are TGTGCCAGCAGCTGGTCCTACGGGGATCAGCCCCAGCATTTT.

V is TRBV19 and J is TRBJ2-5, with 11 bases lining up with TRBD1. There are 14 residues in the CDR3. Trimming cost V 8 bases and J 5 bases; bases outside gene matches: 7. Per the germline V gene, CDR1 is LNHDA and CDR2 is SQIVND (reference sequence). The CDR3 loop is CASGGQGERETQYF. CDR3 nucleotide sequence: TGTGCCAGTGGGGGACAGGGGGAGAGGGAGACCCAGTACTTC.

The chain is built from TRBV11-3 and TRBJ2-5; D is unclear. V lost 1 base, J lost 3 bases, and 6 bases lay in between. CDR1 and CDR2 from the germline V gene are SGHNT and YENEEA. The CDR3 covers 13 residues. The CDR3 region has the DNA TGTGCCAGCAGCTTAGGACTGAAAGAGACCCAGTACTTC. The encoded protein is CASSLGLKETQYF.

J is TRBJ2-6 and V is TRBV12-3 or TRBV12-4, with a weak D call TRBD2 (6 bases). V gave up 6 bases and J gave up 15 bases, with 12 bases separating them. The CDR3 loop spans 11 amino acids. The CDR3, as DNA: TGTGCCAGCAGCTCTAAAGCGGGCCTGACTTTC. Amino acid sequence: CASSSKAGLTF.